This TCR beta chain was captured in a study of cytomegalovirus exposure and HLA in healthy donors. Study-wide results and limits: One variant, a missense change in DCLRE1C, was linked in a later analysis to TCR beta V- and J-gene trimming. Overall, around 160 TCR beta chains were annotated as cytomegalovirus-associated. After further analysis at a later stage, roughly 16,000 TCR beta sequences were associated with HLA alleles at 0.05 false discovery rate.

Primers included in the PCR were 60 Vbeta and 13 Jbeta primers. Here immunoSEQ multiplex PCR was the method, and the copy in TCRdb shows in-frame clones only, minus some. The repertoire holds some 56,000 clones, with about 80% as singletons. A word on this clone: Its antigen is not identified.

Germline CDR1 SGHTA, CDR2 FQGNSA. Losses at the gene ends were 1 base for V and 4 bases for J; bases not matched to a gene: 3. The length of the CDR3 is 15 residues. Source material: PBMCs. The V gene is TRBV7-2, the J gene TRBJ2-5; 10 bases align to TRBD1. This receptor was taken from a man aged 45-60 years in good health and CMV-seronegative. CDR3 DNA: TGTGCCAGCAGCTTAGTGGGGGACAGGGGAGAGACCCAGTACTTC. The encoded protein is CASSLVGDRGETQYF.